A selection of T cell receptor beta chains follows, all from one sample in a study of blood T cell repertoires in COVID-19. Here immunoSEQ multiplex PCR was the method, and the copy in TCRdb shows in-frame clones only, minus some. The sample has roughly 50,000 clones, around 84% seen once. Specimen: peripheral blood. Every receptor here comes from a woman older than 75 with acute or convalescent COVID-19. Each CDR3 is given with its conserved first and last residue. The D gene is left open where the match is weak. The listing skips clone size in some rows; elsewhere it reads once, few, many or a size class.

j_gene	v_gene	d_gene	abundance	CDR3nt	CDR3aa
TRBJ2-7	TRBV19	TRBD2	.	TGTGCCAGCAAGTACCTGGCCCGGGGGGACTACGAGCAGTACTTC	CASKYLARGDYEQYF
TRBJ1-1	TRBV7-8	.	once	TGTGCCAGCAGCTTACAGATGAACACTGAAGCTTTCTTT	CASSLQMNTEAFF
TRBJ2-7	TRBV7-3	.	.	TGTGCCAGCAGCTTAAACGGGGGACCCTACGAGCAGTACTTC	CASSLNGGPYEQYF
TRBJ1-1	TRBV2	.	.	TGTGCCAGCATATCGAGACAAACGAACACTGAAGCTTTCTTT	CASISRQTNTEAFF
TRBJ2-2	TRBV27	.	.	TGTGCCAGCAGTTTAGGGCGGGGCAGGGGGTTAGTGAACACCGGGGAGCTGTTTTTT	CASSLGRGRGLVNTGELFF
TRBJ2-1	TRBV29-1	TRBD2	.	TGCAGCGTTGGACTAGCGGGGGCTTCCCGCTCCTACAATGAGCAGTTCTTC	CSVGLAGASRSYNEQFF
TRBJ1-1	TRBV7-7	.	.	TGTGCCAGCAGCTTGGAGGGTTGGGGCATGAACACTGAAGCTTTCTTT	CASSLEGWGMNTEAFF
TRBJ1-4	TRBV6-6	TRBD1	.	TGTGCCAGCACCGTGGGACAGGGTTATGAAAAACTGTTTTTT	CASTVGQGYEKLFF
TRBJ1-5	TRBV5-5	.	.	TGTGCCAAACGCCGCCGAGATGGAGTTTATAGCAATCAGCCCCAGCATTTT	CAKRRRDGVYSNQPQHF
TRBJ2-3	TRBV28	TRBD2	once	TGTGCCAGCAGTTTAACGACTAGCGGAGGCACAGATACGCAGTATTTT	CASSLTTSGGTDTQYF
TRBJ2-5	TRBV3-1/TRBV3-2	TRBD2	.	TGTGCCAGCAGCCTGGGGACTAGCGGGGGATCCTATCAAGAGACCCAGTACTTC	CASSLGTSGGSYQETQYF
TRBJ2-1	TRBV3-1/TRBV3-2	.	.	TGTGCCAGCAGCCAAGCCGGGGATGAGCAGTTCTTC	CASSQAGDEQFF
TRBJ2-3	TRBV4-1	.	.	TGCGCCAGCAGCCAAGCCTTCCCCGGGGATACGCAGTATTTT	CASSQAFPGDTQYF
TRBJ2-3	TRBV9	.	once	TGTGCCAGCAGCGTAACCAGTGCAGCAGATACGCAGTATTTT	CASSVTSAADTQYF
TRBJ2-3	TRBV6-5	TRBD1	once	TGTGCCAGCAGTTACATGGGACAGCTGAGCACAGATACGCAGTATTTT	CASSYMGQLSTDTQYF
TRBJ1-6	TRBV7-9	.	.	TGTGCCAGCAGCTTAGGGCGAGGGCGGACCTATAATTCACCCCTCCACTTT	CASSLGRGRTYNSPLHF
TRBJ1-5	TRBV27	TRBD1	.	TGTGCCAGCAGTTTAAGGGGCCCCTGGGGACAGGGAGTCGGTCAGCCCCAGCATTTT	CASSLRGPWGQGVGQPQHF
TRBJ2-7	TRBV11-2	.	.	TGTGCCAGCAGCTCATCCTACGAGCAGTACTTC	CASSSSYEQYF